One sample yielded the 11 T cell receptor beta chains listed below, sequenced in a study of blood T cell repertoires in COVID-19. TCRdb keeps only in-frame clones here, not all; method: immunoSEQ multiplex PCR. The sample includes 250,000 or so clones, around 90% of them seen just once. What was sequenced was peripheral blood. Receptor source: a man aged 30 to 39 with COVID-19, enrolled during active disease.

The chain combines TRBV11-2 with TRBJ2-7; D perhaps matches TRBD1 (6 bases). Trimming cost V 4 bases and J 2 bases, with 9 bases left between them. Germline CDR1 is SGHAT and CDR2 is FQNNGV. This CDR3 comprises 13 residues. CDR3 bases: TGTGCCAGCAGCTCGGACAGAACCTACGAGCAGTACTTC. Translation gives CASSSDRTYEQYF.

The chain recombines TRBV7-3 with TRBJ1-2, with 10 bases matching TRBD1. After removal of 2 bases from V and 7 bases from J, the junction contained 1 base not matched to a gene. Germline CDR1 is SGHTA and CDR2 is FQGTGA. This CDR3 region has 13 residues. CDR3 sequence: CASSLGTGAGYTF. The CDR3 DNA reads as TGTGCCAGCAGCTTAGGGACAGGGGCTGGCTACACCTTC.

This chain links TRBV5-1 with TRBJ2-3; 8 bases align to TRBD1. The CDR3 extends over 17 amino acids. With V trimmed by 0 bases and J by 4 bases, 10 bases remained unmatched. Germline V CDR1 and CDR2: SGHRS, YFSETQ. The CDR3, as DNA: TGCGCCAGCAGCTTGGAGGTGGCAGGGGGCGTCTCAGATACGCAGTATTTT. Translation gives CASSLEVAGGVSDTQYF. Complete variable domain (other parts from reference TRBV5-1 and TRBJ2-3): KAGVTQTPRYLIKTRGQQVTLSCSPISGHRSVSWYQQTPGQGLQFLFEYFSETQRNKGNFPGRFSGRQFSNSRSEMNVSTLELGDSALYLCASSLEVAGGVSDTQYFGPGTRLTVL.

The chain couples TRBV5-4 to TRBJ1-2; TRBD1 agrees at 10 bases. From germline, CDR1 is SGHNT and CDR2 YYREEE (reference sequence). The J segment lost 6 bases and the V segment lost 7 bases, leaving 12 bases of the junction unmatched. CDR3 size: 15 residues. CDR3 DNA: TGTGCCAGCTCCCGGTGGATTGGGACAGGGGATGGCTACACCTTC. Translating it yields CASSRWIGTGDGYTF.

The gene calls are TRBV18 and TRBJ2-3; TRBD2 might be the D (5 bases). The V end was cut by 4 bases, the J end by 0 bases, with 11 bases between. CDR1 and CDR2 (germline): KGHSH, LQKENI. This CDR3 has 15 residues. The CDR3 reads CASSLRTDSTDTQYF. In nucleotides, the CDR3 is TGTGCCAGCTCACTCAGGACTGATAGCACAGATACGCAGTATTTT. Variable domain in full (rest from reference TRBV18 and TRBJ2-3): NAGVMQNPRHLVRRRGQEARLRCSPMKGHSHVYWYRQLPEEGLKFMVYLQKENIIDESGMPKERFSAEFPKEGPSILRIQQVVRGDSAAYFCASSLRTDSTDTQYFGPGTRLTVL.

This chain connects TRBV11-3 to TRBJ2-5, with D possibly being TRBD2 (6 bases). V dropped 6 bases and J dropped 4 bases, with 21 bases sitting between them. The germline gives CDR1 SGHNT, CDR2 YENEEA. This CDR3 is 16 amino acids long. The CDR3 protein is CASSPRRGALGETQYF. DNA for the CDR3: TGTGCCAGCAGTCCCAGGCGGGGCGCCCTCGGAGAGACCCAGTACTTC.

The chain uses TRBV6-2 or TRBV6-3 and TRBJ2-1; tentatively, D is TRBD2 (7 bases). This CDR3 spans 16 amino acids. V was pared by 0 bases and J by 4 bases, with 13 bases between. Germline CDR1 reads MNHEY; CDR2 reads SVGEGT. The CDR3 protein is CASSYSGEGVYNEQFF. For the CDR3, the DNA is TGTGCCAGCAGTTACTCTGGGGAGGGGGTTTACAATGAGCAGTTCTTC.

The CDR3 here is CASSGDNTEAFF. In DNA, the CDR3 is TGTGCCAGCAGTGGAGATAACACTGAAGCTTTCTTT. This chain joins TRBV2 and TRBJ1-1; D is unclear. CDR1 and CDR2 (germline): SNHLY, FYNNEI. The CDR3 loop spans 12 amino acids. V was clipped by 4 bases and J by 2 bases, with 5 bases between them. Full variable domain (rest looked up from reference TRBV2 and TRBJ1-1): EPEVTQTPSHQVTQMGQEVILRCVPISNHLYFYWYRQILGQKVEFLVSFYNNEISEKSEIFDDQFSVERPDGSNFTLKIRSTKLEDSAMYFCASSGDNTEAFFGQGTRLTVV.

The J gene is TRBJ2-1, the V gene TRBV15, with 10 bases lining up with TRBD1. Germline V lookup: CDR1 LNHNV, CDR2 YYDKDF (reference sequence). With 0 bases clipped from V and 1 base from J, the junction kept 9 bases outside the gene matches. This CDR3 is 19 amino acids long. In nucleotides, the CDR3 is TGTGCCACCAGCAGAGATACCCACAGACAGGGGGCGTCCTACAATGAGCAGTTCTTC. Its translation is CATSRDTHRQGASYNEQFF.

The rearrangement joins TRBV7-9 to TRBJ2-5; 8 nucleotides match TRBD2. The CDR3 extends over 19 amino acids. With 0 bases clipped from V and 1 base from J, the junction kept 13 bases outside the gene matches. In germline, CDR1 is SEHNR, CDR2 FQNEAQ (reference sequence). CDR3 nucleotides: TGTGCCAGCAGCTTAGCGTATCGGGGGGGGAACCTATTCCAAGAGACCCAGTACTTC. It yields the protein CASSLAYRGGNLFQETQYF.

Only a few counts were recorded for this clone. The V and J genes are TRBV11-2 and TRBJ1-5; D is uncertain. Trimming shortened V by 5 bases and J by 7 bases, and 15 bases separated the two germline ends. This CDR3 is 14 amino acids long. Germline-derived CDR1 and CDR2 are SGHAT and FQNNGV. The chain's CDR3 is CASSQGLAGQPQHF. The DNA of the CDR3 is TGTGCCAGCAGCCAAGGACTAGCTGGCCAGCCCCAGCATTTT.